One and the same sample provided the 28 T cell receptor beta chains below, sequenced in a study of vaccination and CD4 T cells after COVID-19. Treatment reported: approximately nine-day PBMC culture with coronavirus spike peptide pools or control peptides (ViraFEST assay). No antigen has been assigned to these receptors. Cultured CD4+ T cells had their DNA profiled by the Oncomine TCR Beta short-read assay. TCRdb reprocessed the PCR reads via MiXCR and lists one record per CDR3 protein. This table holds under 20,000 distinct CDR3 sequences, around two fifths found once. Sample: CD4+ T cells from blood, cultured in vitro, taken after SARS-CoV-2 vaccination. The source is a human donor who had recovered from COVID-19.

Written as DNA, the CDR3 is TGTGCCAGCAGCTCGGACGGGACTGACGGGAATCATGAGCAGTTCTTC. Residues: CASSSDGTDGNHEQFF. This sequence joins TRBV7-2 and TRBJ2-1, with TRBD2 as a possible D gene (6 bases). Trimming took 4 bases from V and 8 from J, leaving 21 bases between them. Germline assignment: CDR1 SGHTA and CDR2 FQGNSA. The CDR3 extends over 16 amino acids.

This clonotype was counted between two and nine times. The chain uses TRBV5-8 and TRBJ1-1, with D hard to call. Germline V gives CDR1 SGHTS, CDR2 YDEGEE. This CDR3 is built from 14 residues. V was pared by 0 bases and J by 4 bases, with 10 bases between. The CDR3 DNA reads TGTGCCAGCAGCTTGGCTACACAAACCACTGAAGCTTTCTTT. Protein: CASSLATQTTEAFF.

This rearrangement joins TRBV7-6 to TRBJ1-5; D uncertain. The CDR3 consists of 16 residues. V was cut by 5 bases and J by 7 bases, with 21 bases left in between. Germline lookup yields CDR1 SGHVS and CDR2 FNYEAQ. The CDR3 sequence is CASSPGLLKEGQPQHF. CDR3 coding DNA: TGTGCCAGCAGCCCGGGCCTTCTCAAAGAAGGGCAGCCCCAGCATTTT.

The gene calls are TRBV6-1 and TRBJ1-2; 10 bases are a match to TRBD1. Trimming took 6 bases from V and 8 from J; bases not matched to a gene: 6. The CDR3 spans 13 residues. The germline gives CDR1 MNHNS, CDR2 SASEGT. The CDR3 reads CASRTGGAGGYTF. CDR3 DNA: TGTGCCAGCAGGACAGGGGGCGCGGGGGGCTACACCTTC.

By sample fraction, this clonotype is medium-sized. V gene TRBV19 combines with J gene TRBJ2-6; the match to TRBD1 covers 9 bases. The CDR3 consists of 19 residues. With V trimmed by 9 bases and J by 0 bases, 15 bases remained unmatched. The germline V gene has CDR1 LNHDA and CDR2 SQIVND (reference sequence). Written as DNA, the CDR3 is TGTGCCAGCCACCACCGGGGACAGGGACGCCTCTCTGGGGCCAACGTCCTGACTTTC. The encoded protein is CASHHRGQGRLSGANVLTF.

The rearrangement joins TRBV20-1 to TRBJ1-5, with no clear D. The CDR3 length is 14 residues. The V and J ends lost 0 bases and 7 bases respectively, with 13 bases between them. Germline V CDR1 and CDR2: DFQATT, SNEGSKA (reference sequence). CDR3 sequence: CSARDLRSGQPQHF. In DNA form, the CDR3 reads TGCAGTGCTAGAGATCTGAGGAGTGGACAGCCCCAGCATTTT.

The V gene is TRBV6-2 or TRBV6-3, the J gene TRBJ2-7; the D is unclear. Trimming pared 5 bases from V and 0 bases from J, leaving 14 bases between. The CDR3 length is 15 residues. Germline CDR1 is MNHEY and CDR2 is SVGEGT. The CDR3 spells CASSVAVDGSYEQYF. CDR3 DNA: TGTGCCAGCAGTGTAGCCGTAGACGGCTCCTACGAGCAGTACTTC.

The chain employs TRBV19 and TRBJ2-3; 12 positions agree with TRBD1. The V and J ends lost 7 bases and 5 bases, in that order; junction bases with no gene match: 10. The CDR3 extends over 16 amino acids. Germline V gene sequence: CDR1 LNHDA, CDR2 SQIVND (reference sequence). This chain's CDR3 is CASTQSGQGARDTQYF. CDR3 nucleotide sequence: TGTGCCAGTACCCAATCGGGACAGGGGGCACGAGATACGCAGTATTTT.

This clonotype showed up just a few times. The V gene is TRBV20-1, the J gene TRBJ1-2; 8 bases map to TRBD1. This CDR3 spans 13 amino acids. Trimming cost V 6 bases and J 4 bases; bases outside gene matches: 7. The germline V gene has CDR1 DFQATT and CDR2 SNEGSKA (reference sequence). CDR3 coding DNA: TGCAGTGCACCCGGGACAGGAAGCTATGGCTACACCTTC. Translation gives CSAPGTGSYGYTF.

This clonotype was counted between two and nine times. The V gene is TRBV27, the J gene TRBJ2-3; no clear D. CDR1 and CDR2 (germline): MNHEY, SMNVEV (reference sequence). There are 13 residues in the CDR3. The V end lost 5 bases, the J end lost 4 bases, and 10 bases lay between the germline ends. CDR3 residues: CASSRVGADTQYF. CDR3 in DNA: TGTGCCAGCAGTAGGGTTGGGGCAGATACGCAGTATTTT.

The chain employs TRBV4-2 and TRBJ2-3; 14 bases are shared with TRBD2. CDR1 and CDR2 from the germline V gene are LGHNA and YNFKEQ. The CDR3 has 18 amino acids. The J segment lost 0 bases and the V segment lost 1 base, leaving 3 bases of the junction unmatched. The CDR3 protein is CASSQGLAGGPSTDTQYF. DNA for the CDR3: TGTGCCAGCAGCCAAGGACTAGCGGGAGGGCCTAGCACAGATACGCAGTATTTT.

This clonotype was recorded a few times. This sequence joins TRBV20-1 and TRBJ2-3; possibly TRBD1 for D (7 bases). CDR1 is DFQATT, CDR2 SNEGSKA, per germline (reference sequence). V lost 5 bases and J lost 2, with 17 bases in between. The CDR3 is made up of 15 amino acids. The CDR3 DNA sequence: TGCAGTGCTGAGGACAGGAGGGAAGCCACAGATACGCAGTATTTT. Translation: CSAEDRREATDTQYF.

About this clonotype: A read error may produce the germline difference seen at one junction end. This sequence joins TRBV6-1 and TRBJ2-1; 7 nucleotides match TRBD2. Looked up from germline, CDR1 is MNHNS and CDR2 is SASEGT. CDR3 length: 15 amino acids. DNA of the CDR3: TGTGCCAGCCATAGGGCTAGCGGAGCCCTCAATGAGCAGTCCTTC. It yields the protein CASHRASGALNEQSF.

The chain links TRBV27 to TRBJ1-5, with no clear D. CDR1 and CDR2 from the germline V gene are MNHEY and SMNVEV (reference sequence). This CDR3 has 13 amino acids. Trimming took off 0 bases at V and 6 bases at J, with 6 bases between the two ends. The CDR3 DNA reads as TGTGCCAGCAGTTTATCAGGTTTTCAGCCCCAGCATTTT. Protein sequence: CASSLSGFQPQHF.

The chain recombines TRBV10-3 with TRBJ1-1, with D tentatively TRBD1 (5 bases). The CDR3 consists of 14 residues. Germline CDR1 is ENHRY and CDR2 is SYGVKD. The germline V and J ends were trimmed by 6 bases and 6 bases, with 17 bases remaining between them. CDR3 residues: CAISPGEGRAEAFF. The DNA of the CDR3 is TGTGCCATCAGCCCGGGGGAGGGGCGGGCTGAAGCTTTCTTT.

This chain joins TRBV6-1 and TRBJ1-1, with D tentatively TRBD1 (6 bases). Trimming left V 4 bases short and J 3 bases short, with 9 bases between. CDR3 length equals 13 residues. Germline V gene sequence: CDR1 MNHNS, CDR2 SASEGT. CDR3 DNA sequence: TGTGCCAGCAGTGTGGGGGCACACACTGAAGCTTTCTTT. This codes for CASSVGAHTEAFF.

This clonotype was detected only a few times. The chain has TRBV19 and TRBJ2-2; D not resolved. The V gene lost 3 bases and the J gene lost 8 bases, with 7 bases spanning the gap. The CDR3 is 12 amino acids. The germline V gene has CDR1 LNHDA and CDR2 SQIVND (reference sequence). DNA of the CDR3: TGTGCCAGTAGTATCCCCATTGGGGAGCTGTTTTTT. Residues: CASSIPIGELFF.

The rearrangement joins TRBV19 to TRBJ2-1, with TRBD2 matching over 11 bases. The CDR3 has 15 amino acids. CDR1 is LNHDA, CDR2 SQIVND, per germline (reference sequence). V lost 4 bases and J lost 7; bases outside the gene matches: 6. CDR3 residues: CASSTGLAGGNEQFF. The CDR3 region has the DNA TGTGCCAGTAGTACCGGACTAGCGGGTGGTAATGAGCAGTTCTTC.

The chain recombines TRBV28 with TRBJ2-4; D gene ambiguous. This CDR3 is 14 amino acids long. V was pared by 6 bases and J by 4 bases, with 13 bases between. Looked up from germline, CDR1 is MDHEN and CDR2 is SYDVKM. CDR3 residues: CASSHSTLKNIQYF. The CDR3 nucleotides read TGTGCCAGCAGCCACAGCACATTGAAAAACATTCAGTACTTC.

The CDR3 here is CAWSVGGNQPQHF. DNA of the CDR3: TGTGCCTGGAGTGTAGGGGGCAATCAGCCCCAGCATTTT. The chain is built from TRBV30 and TRBJ1-5; D may be TRBD1 (5 bases). V was cut by 0 bases and J by 2 bases, with 5 bases left in between. Germline V gene lookup returns CDR1 GTSNPN and CDR2 SVGIG (reference sequence). This CDR3 has 13 residues. Looking up the rest from reference TRBV30 and TRBJ1-5 gives the full variable domain: SQTIHQWPATLVQPVGSPLSLECTVEGTSNPNLYWYRQAAGRGLQLLFYSVGIGQISSEVPQNLSASRPQDRQFILSSKKLLLSDSGFYLCAWSVGGNQPQHFGDGTRLSIL.

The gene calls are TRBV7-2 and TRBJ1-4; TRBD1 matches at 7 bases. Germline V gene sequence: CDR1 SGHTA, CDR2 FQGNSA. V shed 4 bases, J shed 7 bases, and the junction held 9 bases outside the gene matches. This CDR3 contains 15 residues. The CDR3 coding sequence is TGTGCCAGCAGCTCCCAGGGGGGCTTGGTTGAAAAACTGTTTTTT. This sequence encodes CASSSQGGLVEKLFF.

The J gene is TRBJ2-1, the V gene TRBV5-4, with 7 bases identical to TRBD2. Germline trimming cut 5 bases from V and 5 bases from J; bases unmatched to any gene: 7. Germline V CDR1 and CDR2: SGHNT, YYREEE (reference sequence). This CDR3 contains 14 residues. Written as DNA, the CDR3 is TGTGCCAGCAGATTAAACGGGAGGAACAATGAGCAGTTCTTC. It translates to CASRLNGRNNEQFF.

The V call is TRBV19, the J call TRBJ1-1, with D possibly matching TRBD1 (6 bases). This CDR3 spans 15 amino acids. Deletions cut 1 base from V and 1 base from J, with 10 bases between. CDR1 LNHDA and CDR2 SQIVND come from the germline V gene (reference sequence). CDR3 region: CASSIATGTNTEAFF. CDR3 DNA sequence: TGTGCCAGTAGTATAGCGACAGGTACGAACACTGAAGCTTTCTTT.

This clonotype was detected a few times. The CDR3 nucleotides read TGTGCCAGTAGTACGTCGTACAATCAGCCCCAGCATTTT. Translating it yields CASSTSYNQPQHF. V gene TRBV19 combines with J gene TRBJ1-5; D gene ambiguous. The CDR3 is made up of 13 amino acids. The V end was cut by 4 bases, the J end by 3 bases, with 7 bases between. The germline V gene has CDR1 LNHDA and CDR2 SQIVND (reference sequence).

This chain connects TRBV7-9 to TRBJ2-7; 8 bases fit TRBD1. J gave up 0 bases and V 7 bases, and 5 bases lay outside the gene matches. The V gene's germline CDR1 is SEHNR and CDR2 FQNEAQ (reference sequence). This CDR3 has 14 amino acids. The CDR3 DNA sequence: TGTGCCAGCAAAGTAGGGACAGGCTCCTACGAGCAGTACTTC. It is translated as CASKVGTGSYEQYF.

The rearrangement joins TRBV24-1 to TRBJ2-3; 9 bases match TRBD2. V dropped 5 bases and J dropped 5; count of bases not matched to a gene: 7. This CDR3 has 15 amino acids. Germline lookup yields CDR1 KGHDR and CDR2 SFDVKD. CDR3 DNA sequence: TGTGCCACCAGTGGGGGACGACTAGCGGTAGATACGCAGTATTTT. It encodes CATSGGRLAVDTQYF.

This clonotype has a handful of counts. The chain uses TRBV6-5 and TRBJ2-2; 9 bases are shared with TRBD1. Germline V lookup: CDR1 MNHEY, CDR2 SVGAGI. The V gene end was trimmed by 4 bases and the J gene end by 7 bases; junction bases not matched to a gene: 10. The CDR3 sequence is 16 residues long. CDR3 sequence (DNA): TGTGCCAGCAGTTTCAGCCCGGGACAGGGAATCGGGGAGCTGTTTTTT. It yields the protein CASSFSPGQGIGELFF.

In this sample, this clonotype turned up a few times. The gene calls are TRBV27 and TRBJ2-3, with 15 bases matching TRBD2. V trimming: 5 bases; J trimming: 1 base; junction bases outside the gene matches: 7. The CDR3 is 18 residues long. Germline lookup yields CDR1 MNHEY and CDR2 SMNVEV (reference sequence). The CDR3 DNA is TGTGCCAGCAGTAAAGGACTAGCGGGAGGGACCCGCACAGATACGCAGTATTTT. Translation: CASSKGLAGGTRTDTQYF.